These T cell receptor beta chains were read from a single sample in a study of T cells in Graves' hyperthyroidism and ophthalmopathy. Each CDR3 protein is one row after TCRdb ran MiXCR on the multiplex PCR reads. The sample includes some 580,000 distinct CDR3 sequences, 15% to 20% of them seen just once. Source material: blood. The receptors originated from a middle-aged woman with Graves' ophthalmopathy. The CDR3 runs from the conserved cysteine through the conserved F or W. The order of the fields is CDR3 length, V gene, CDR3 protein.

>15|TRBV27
CASSSPRLAGVTQYF
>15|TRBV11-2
CASSAATGFAETQYF
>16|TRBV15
CATSRDMTITGDTIYF
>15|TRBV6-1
CASSYGHSYNSPLHF
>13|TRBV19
CASRLQPNTEAFF
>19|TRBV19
CASSPDSPLGQGSYNEQFF
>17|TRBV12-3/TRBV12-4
CASSRNPRTGHSSEAFF
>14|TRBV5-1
CASSIRQGFYEQYF
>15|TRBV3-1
CASRPSFIRTDTQYF
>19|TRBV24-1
CATSDRGPFSGTSYNEQFF
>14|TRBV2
CASSDNRGITEAFF
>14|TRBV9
CASSVTPERGELFF
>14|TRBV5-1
CASRVGTSTDTQYF
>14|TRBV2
CASSVTGLVTEAFF
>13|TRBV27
CASAGQQGRGYTF
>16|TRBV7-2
CASSLQGTGRSYEQYF
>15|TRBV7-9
CASSYHELGGTEAFF
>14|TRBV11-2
CASSLDLQYYEQYF
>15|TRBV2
CASSGAGTANQPQHF
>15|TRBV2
CASSERGGHTDTQYF
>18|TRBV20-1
CSARGTSSGFSSYNEQFF
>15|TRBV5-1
CASSMTSANTGELFF
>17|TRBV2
CASNHRATSGYTGELFF
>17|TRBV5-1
CASSWGGTSGQGNIQYF
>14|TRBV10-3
CAISVGQPQETQYF
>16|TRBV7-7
CASSLSPRAGAETQYF
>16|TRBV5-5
CASSLRTTSYYNEQFF
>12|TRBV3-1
CASGRATDTQYF
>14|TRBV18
CASSPGAQRNEQYF
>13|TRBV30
CAWSVMWSTEAFF
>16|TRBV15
CATSRARRGSTDTQYF
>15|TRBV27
CASSPSGVMGQPQHF
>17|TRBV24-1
CATSAPLPGQAFYGYTF
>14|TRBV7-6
CASSHTGGSYEQYF
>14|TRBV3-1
CASSQVQWEETQYF
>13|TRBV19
CASSILAGGELFF
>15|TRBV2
CASRARGASVNEQYF
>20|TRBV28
CASSPGPGTSGSSPYNEQFF
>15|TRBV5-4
CASSVDLAEYNEQFF
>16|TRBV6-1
CASSQNRDSNTGELFF
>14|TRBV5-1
CASKQGTGGTEAFF
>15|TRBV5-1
CASSGGTARGGEQFF
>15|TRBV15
CATSTETGGYNEQFF
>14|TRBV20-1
CSAPRGKSTDTQYF
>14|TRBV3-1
CASSQVGGRTEAFF
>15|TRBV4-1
CASSQDGENNQPQHF